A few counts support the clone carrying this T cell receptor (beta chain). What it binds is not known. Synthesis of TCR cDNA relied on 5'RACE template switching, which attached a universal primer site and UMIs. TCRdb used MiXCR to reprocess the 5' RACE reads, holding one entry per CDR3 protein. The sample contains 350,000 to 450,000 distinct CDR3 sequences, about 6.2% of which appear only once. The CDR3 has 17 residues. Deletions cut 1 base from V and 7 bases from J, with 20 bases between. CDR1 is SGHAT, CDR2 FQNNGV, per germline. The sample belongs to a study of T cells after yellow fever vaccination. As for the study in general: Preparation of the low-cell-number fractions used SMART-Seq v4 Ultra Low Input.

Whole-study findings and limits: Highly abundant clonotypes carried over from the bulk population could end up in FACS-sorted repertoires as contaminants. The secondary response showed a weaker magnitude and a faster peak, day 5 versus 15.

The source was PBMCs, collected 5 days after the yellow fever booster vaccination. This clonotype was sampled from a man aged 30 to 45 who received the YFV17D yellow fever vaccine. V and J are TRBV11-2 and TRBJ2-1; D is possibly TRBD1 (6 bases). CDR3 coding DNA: TGTGCCAGCAGCTTAGGGGGTCTGGCAGGGGTGATAAATGAGCAGTTCTTC. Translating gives CASSLGGLAGVINEQFF.